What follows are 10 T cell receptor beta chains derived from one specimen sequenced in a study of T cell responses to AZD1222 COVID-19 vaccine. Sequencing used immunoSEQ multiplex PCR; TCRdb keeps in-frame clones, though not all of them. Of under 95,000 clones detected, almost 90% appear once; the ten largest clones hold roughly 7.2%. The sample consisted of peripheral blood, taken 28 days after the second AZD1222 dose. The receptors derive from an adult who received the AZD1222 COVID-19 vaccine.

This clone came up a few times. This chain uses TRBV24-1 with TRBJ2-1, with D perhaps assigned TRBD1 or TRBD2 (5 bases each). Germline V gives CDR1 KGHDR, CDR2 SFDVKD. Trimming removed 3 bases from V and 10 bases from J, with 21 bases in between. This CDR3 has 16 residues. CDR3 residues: CATSDGTRDLTGEQFF. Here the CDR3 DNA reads TGTGCCACCAGTGATGGAACCCGGGACCTTACGGGGGAGCAGTTCTTC.

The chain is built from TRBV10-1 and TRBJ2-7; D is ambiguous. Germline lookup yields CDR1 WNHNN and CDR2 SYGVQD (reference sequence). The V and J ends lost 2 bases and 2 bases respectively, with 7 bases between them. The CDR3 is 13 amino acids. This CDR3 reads CASSEGLTYEQYF. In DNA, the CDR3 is TGCGCCAGCAGTGAGGGCCTAACCTACGAGCAGTACTTC.

CDR3 in amino acids: CASSPPRGVRNTEAFF. The CDR3 coding sequence is TGTGCCAGCTCACCACCGCGGGGGGTAAGGAACACTGAAGCTTTCTTT. This sequence joins TRBV18 and TRBJ1-1, with D possibly matching TRBD1 (5 bases). Trimming left V 0 bases short and J 1 base short, with 12 bases between. The CDR3 consists of 16 residues. CDR1 is KGHSH, CDR2 LQKENI, per germline. The whole variable domain, filled in from reference TRBV18 and TRBJ1-1, reads NAGVMQNPRHLVRRRGQEARLRCSPMKGHSHVYWYRQLPEEGLKFMVYLQKENIIDESGMPKERFSAEFPKEGPSILRIQQVVRGDSAAYFCASSPPRGVRNTEAFFGQGTRLTVV.

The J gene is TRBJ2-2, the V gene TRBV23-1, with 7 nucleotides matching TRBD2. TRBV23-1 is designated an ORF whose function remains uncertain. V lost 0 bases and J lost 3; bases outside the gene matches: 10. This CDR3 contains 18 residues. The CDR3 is CASSQSRREKFYTGELFF. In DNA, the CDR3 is TGCGCCAGCAGTCAATCTCGGCGGGAGAAGTTTTACACCGGGGAGCTGTTTTTT.

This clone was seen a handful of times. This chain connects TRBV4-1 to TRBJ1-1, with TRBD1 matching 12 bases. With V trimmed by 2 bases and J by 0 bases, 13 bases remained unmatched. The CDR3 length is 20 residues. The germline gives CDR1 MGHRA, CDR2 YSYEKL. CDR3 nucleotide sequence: TGCGCCAGCAGCCAAACAACCGGGACAGGGGGCGCGGGTTTGAACACTGAAGCTTTCTTT. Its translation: CASSQTTGTGGAGLNTEAFF.

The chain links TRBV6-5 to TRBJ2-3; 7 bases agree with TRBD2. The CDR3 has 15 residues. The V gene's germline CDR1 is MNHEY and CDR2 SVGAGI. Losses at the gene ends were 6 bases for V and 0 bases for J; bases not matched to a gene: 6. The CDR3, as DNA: TGTGCCAGCAGGCAGACTAGCCTTAGCACAGATACGCAGTATTTT. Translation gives CASRQTSLSTDTQYF.

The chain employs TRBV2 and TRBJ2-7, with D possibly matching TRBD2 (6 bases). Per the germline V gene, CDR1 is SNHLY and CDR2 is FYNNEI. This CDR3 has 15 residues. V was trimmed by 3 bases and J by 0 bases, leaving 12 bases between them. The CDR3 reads CASSDRQGLSYEQYF. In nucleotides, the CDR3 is TGTGCCAGCAGTGATCGGCAGGGACTCTCCTACGAGCAGTACTTC.

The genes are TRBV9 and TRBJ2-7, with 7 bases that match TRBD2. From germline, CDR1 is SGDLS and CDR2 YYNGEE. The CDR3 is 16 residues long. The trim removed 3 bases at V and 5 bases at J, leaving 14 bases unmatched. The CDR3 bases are TGTGCCAGCAGCGGACTCGGGGAGGGCTTAGAGGACGAGCAGTACTTC. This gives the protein CASSGLGEGLEDEQYF.

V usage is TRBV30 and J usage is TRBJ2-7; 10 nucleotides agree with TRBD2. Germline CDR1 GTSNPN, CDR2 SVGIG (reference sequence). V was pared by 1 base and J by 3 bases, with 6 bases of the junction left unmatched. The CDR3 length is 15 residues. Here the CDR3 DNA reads TGTGCCTGGAGTGCAGGGACTAGCGAGCTCTACGAGCAGTACTTC. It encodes CAWSAGTSELYEQYF.

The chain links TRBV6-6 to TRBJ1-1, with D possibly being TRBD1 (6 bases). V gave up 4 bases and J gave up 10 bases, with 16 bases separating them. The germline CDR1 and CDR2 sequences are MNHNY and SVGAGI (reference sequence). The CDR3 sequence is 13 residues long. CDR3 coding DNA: TGTGCCAGCAGTTCCGACAGGCCCCGAGGAGCTTTCTTT. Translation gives CASSSDRPRGAFF.